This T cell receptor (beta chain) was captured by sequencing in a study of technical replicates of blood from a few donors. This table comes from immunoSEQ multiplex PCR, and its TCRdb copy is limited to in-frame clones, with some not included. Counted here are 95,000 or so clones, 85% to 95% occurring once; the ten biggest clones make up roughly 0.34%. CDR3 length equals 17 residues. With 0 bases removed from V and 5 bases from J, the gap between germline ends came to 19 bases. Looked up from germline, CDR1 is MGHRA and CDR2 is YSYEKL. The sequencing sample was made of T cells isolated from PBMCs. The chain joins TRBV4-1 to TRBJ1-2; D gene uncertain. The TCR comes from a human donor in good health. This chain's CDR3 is CASSQELARGPLYGYTF. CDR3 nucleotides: TGCGCCAGCAGCCAAGAGTTGGCCCGAGGCCCTTTATATGGCTACACCTTC.